These 8 T cell receptor beta chains were all obtained from the same sample, sequenced in a study of T cells in women clearing cervical HPV infection. TCRdb's table, derived via immunoSEQ multiplex PCR, lists solely in-frame clones and lacks some. The table for this sample gives approximately 16,000 clones. Sequencing used blood buffy coat. The origin of the receptors is a woman between 18 and 70 years old with a cervical HPV16 infection that either progressed to CIN3+ or cleared (not recorded which).

Concerning this clone: The read finishes 3 residues shy of the CDR3 end, and the germline J gene is used to complete it. This chain connects TRBV19 to TRBJ2-4, with TRBD1 matching over 7 bases. CDR1 LNHDA and CDR2 SQIVND come from the germline V gene (reference sequence). With V trimmed by 2 bases and J by 7 bases, 8 bases remained unmatched. The CDR3 totals 15 residues. This CDR3 reads CASSIRFDRDNIQYF. The sequenced part of the CDR3 DNA is TGTGCCAGTAGTATACGATTCGACAGGGATAACATT.

In the case of this clone: The read stops 3 residues short of the end of the CDR3; the missing end is completed from the germline J gene. The genes are TRBV6-2 or TRBV6-3 and TRBJ1-2; TRBD1 aligns across 7 bases. CDR1 is MNHEY, CDR2 SVGEGT, per germline. This CDR3 comprises 14 residues. The CDR3 sequence is CASTRRGGSDTYTF. The CDR3 DNA, read in part, is TGTGCCAGCACCCGAAGAGGGGGCTCGGATACC.

For this clone: The read is 3 residues too short to cover the CDR3 end, so that end is filled in from the germline J gene. The J gene is TRBJ2-4, the V gene TRBV19; a possible D gene is TRBD2 (5 bases). Germline V gives CDR1 LNHDA, CDR2 SQIVND (reference sequence). The CDR3 totals 14 residues. CDR3 region: CASSIGFQAGGQYF. The CDR3 bases that were read are TGTGCCAGTAGTATTGGCTTCCAGGCGGGTGGT.

This chain's CDR3 is CASSAGFSEKLFF. The sequenced CDR3 bases are TGTGCCAGCAGTGCAGGGTTTTCGGAAAAG. This chain connects TRBV2 to TRBJ2-2; tentatively, D is TRBD1 (5 bases). Coverage ceases 3 residues before the CDR3 finishes, and the germline J gene fills in the end. The CDR3 totals 13 residues. CDR1 and CDR2 from the germline V gene are SNHLY and FYNNEI.

With regard to this clone: The read ends 3 residues before the CDR3 terminus; that terminus is restored from the germline J gene. V is TRBV20-1 and J is TRBJ2-7; 14 nucleotides match TRBD2. The CDR3 is 17 amino acids. The V segment lost 5 bases and the J segment 2 bases; nucleotides outside the gene matches: 11. Germline-derived CDR1 and CDR2 are DFQATT and SNEGSKA (reference sequence). The CDR3 region is CSAEGGGLAGGTYEQYF. The CDR3 DNA, read in part, is TGCAGTGCTGAGGGGGGAGGACTAGCGGGAGGAACCTACGAG.

Note on this clone: The CDR3 is cut off 3 residues early in the read; its end comes from the germline J gene. The J gene is TRBJ1-1, the V gene TRBV9, with D hard to call. The CDR3 runs to 13 residues. Germline CDR1 reads SGDLS; CDR2 reads YYNGEE. Trimming took 0 bases from V and 5 from J, leaving 8 bases between them. CDR3 protein: CASSVVPETEAFF. CDR3 DNA (partial): TGTGCCAGCAGCGTAGTTCCAGAGACTGAA.

As for this clone: The read finishes 3 residues shy of the CDR3 end, and the germline J gene is used to complete it. The J gene is TRBJ2-5, the V gene TRBV12-3 or TRBV12-4; tentatively, D is TRBD1 (5 bases). V dropped 2 bases and J dropped 7 bases, with 8 bases sitting between them. This CDR3 contains 12 residues. Here the CDR3 reads CASSLYQGTQYF. CDR3 DNA (partial): TGTGCCAGCAGTTTATATCAGGGGACC.

Points on this clone: The CDR3 end falls 3 residues outside the read, so it is completed with the germline J gene. The chain couples TRBV19 to TRBJ2-7; 9 nucleotides agree with TRBD1. Losses at the gene ends were 4 bases for V and 4 bases for J; bases not matched to a gene: 11. CDR3 length: 16 residues. In germline, CDR1 is LNHDA, CDR2 SQIVND (reference sequence). CDR3 DNA (partial): TGTGCCAGTAGTACCGCCCGGGACAGGGTCCCGTACGAG. Its protein product is CASSTARDRVPYE. The entire CDR3 is CASSTARDRVPYEQYF.